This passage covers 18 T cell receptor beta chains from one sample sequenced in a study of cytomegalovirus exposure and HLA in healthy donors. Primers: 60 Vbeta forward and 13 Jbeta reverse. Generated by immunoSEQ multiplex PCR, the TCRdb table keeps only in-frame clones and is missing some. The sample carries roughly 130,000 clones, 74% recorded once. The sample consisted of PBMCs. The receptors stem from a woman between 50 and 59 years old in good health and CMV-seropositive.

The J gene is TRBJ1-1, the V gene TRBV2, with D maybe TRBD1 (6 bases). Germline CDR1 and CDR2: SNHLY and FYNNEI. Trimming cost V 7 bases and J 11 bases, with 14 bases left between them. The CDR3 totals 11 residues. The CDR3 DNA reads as TGTGCCAGCATATACAGGGCTGGCGCTTTCTTT. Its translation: CASIYRAGAFF. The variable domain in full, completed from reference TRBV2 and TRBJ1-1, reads EPEVTQTPSHQVTQMGQEVILRCVPISNHLYFYWYRQILGQKVEFLVSFYNNEISEKSEIFDDQFSVERPDGSNFTLKIRSTKLEDSAMYFCASIYRAGAFFGQGTRLTVV.

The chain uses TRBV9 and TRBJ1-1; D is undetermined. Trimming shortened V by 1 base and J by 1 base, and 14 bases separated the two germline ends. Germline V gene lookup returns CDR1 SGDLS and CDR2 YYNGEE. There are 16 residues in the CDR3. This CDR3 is CASSVSAAVANTEAFF. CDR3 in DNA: TGTGCCAGCAGCGTATCGGCTGCGGTCGCGAACACTGAAGCTTTCTTT.

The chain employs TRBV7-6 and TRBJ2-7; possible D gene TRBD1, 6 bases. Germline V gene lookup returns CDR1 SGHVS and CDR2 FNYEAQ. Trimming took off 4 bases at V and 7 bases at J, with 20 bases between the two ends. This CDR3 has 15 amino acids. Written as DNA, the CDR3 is TGTGCCAGCAGCTCAACTACAGGGATTCTGTCTGAGCAGTACTTC. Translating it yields CASSSTTGILSEQYF.

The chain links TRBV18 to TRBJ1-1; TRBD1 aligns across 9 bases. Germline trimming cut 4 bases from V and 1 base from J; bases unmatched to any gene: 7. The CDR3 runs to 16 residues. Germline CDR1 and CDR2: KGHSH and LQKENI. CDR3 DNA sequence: TGTGCCAGCTCACTGCGGGACAGGGTGGAGAACACTGAAGCTTTCTTT. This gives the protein CASSLRDRVENTEAFF.

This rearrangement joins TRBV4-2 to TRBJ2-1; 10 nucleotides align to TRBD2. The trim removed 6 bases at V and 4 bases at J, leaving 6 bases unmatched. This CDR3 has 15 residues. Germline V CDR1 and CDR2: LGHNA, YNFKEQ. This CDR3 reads CASSPQRGGYNEQFF. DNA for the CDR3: TGTGCCAGCAGTCCTCAGCGGGGGGGATACAATGAGCAGTTCTTC.

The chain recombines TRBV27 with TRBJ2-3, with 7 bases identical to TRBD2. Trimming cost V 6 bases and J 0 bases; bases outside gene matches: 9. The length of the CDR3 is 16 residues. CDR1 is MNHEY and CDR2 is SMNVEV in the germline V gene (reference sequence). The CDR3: CASRGFGRGSTDTQYF. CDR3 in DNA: TGTGCCAGCAGAGGTTTTGGGAGGGGTAGCACAGATACGCAGTATTTT.

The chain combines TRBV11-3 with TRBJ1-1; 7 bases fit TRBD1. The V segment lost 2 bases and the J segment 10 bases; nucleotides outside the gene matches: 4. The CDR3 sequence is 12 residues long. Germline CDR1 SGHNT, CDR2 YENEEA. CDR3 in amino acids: CASSLQGGAAFF. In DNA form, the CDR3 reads TGTGCCAGCAGCTTACAAGGGGGCGCAGCTTTCTTT.

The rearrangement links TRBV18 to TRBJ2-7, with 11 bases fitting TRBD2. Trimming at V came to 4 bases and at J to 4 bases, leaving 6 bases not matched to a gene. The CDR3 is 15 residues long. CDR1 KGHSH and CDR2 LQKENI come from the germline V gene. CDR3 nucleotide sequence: TGTGCCAGCTCACGGGACACTAGCGGGGGTTACGAGCAGTACTTC. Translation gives CASSRDTSGGYEQYF.

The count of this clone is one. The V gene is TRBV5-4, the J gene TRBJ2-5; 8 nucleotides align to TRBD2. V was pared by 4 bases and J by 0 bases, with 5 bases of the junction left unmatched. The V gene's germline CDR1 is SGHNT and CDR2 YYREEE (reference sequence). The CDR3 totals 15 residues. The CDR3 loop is CASSQDSGDQETQYF. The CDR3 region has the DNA TGTGCCAGCAGCCAAGATAGCGGGGACCAAGAGACCCAGTACTTC.

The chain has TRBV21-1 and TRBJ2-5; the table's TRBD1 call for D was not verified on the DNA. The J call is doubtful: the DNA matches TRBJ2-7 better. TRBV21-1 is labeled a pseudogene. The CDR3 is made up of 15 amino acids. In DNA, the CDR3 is TGTGCCAGCAGCGGGCGGACAGGGTGGGACTACGAGCAGTACTTC. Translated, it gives CASSGRTGWDYEQYF.

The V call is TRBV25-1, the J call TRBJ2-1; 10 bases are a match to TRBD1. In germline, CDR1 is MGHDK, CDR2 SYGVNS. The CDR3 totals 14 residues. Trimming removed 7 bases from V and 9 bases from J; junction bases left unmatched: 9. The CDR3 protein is CASMGDRGHREQFF. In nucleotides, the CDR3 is TGTGCCAGCATGGGGGACAGGGGCCACCGTGAGCAGTTCTTC.

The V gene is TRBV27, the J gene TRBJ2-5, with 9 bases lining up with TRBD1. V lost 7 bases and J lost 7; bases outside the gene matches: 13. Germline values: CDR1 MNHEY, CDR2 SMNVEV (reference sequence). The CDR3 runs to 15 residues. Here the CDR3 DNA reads TGTGCCAGCAACGTCCGGGACAGGGTAATGTGGACCCAGTACTTC. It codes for CASNVRDRVMWTQYF.

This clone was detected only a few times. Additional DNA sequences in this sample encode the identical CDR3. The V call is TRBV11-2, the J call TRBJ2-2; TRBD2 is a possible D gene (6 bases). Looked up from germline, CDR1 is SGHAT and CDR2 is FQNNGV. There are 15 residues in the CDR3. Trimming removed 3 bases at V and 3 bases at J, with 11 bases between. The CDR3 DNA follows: TGTGCCAGCAGCTTTCGGGGACTGTACACCGGGGAGCTGTTTTTT. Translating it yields CASSFRGLYTGELFF.

The DNA for the CDR3 is TGTGCCACCAGCAGAGACCCGGCGGCCGGGGAGCTGTTTTTT. Its protein product is CATSRDPAAGELFF. This chain connects TRBV15 to TRBJ2-2; D uncertain. CDR1 and CDR2 (germline): LNHNV, YYDKDF (reference sequence). The germline V and J ends were trimmed by 0 bases and 6 bases, with 8 bases remaining between them. This CDR3 contains 14 residues.

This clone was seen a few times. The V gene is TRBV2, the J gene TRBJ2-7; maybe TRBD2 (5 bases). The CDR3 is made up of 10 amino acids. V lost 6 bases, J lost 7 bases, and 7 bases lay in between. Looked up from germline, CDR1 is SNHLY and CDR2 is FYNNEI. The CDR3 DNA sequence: TGTGCCAGCAGGAGGGAAGAGCAGTACTTC. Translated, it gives CASRREEQYF.

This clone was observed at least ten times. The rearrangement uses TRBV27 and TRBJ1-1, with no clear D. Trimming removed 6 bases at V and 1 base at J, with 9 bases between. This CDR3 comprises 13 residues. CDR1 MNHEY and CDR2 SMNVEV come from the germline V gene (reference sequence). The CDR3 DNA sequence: TGTGCCAGCAGATCGACACAGAACACTGAAGCTTTCTTT. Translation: CASRSTQNTEAFF.

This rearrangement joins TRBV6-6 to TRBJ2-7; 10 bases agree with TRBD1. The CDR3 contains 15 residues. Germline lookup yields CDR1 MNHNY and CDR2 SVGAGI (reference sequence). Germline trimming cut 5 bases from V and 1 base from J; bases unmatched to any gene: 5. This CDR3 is CASSIRQGASYEQYF. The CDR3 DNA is TGTGCCAGCAGTATCCGACAGGGGGCGTCCTACGAGCAGTACTTC.

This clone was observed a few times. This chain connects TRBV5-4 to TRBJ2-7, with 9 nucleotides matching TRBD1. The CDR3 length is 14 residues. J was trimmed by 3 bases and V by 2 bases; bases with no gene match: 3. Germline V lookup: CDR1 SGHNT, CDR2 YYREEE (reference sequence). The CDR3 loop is CASSFRGQGYEQYF. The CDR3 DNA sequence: TGTGCCAGCAGCTTTCGGGGACAGGGCTACGAGCAGTACTTC.